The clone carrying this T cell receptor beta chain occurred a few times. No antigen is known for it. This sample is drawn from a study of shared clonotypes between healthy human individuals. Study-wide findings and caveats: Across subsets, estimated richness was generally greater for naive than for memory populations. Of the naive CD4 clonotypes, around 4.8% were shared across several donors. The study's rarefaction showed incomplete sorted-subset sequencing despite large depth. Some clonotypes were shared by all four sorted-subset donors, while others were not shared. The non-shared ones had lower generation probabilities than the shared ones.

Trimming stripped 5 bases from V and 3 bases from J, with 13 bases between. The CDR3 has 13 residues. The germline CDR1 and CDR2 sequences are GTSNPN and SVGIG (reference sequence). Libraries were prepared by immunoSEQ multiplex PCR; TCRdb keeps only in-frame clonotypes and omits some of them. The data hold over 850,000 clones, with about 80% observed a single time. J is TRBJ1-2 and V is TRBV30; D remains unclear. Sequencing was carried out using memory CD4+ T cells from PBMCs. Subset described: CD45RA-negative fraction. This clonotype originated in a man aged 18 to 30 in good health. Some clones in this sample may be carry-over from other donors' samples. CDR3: CAWGEQPHYGYTF. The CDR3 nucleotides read TGTGCCTGGGGGGAACAGCCTCACTATGGCTACACCTTC.